The subject of this entry is one T cell receptor beta chain. Seattle's enrolled individuals joined amid active infection and were then monitored longitudinally. The sample is drawn from a study of blood T cell repertoires in COVID-19. On the study more broadly: COVID-19 samples from acute and convalescent phases originated in the United States, Italy and Spain. In each case, the material was cDNA or gDNA derived from T cells, B-cell-depleted T cells, or PBMCs.

Method: immunoSEQ multiplex PCR; TCRdb's copy keeps in-frame clones and lacks some. The data hold some 290,000 clones, with roughly nine tenths observed a single time. This CDR3 has 14 amino acids. The V and J ends lost 10 bases and 6 bases, in that order; junction bases with no gene match: 7. Germline V gene sequence: CDR1 MDHEN, CDR2 SYDVKM. Sequenced material: peripheral blood. The chain uses TRBV28 and TRBJ2-2, with 11 bases lining up with TRBD1. The source of this sequence is a woman aged 25 to 45 with COVID-19, enrolled during active disease. CDR3 DNA sequence: TGTGCCATCCAAGGACAGGGGGCTTCCGGGGAGCTGTTTTTT. It specifies CAIQGQGASGELFF.